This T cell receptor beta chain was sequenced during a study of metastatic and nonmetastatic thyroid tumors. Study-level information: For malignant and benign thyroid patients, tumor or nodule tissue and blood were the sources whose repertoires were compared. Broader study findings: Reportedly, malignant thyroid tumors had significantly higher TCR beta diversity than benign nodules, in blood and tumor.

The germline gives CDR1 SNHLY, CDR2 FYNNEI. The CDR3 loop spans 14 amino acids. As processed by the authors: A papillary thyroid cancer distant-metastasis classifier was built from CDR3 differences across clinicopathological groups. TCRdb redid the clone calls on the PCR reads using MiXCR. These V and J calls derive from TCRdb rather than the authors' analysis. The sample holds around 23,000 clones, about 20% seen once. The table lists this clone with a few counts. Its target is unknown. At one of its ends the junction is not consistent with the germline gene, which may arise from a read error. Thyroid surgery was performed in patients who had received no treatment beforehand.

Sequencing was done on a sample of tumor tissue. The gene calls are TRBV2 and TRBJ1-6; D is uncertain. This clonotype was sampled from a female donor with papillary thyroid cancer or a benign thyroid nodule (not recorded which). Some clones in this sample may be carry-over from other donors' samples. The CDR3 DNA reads TGTGCCAGCCGTGACACCTCTTATAATTCACCCCTCCACTTT. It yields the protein CASRDTSYNSPLHF.